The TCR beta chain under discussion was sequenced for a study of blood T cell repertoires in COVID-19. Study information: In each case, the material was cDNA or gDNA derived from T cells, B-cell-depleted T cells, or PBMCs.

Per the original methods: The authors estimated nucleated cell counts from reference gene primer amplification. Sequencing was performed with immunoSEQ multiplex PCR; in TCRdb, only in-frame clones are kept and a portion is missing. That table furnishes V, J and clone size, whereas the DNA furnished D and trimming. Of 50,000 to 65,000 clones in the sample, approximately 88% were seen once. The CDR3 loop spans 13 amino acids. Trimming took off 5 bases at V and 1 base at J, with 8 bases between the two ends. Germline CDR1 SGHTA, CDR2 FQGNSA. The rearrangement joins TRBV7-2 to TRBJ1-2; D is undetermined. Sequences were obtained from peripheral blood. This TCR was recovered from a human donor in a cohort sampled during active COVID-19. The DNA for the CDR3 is TGTGCCAGCAGCGTACAGCTTAACTATGGCTACACCTTC. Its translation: CASSVQLNYGYTF.